This T cell receptor beta chain was captured in a study of cytomegalovirus exposure and HLA in healthy donors. Study-wide background: An analysis done earlier identified around 100 million unique TCR beta sequences from about 179 million T cells. Study results and caveats: As a later analysis revealed, the rate of TCR association differed by HLA locus, with DRB1 most and HLA-C fewest. Association of a missense DCLRE1C variant with TCR beta V- and J-gene trimming was reported in a later analysis.

This clone showed up just a few times. Its antigen is as yet unknown. Germline CDR1 MGHDK, CDR2 SYGVNS. J lost 4 bases, V lost 2 bases, and 14 bases had no gene match. This CDR3 comprises 17 residues. Vbeta (60) and Jbeta (13) primers were used in the PCR. Produced via immunoSEQ multiplex PCR; TCRdb's table is partial and in-frame only. The table records tens of thousands of clones, 70% of them present only once. Donors likely had unrecorded immune exposures despite being nominally healthy when sampled. Sequences were obtained from PBMCs. The sequence derives from a woman aged 55-75 years in good health and CMV-seropositive. The chain carries TRBV25-1 and TRBJ2-7; 7 bases are a match to TRBD2. The CDR3 sequence is CASSEVDRLGGGYEQYF. The DNA for the CDR3 is TGTGCCAGCAGTGAAGTGGATCGGTTGGGGGGAGGGTACGAGCAGTACTTC.